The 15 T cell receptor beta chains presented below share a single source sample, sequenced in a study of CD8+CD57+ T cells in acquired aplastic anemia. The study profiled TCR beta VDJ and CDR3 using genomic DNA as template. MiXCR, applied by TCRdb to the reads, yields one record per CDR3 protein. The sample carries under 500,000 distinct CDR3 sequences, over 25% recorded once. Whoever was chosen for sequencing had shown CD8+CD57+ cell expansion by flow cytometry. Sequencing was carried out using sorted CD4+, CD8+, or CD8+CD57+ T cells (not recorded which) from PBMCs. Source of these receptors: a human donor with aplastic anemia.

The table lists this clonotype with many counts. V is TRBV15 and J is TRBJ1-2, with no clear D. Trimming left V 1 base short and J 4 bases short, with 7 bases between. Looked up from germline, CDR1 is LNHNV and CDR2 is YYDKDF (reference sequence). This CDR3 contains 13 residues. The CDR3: CATSRVLGYGYTF. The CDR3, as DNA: TGTGCCACCAGCAGAGTACTCGGCTATGGCTACACCTTC.

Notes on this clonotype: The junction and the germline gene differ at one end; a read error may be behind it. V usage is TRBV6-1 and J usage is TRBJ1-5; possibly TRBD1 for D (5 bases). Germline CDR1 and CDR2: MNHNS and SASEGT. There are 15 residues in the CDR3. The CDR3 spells CASGEALGGGQPQHF. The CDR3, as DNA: TGTGCCAGCGGTGAAGCGCTTGGGGGTGGGCAGCCCCAGCATTTT.

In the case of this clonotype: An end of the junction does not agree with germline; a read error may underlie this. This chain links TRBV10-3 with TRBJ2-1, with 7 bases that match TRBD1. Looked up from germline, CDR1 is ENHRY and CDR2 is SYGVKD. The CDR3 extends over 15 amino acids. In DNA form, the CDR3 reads TGTGCCAGCAGTTTCGTTTCCGGGACAGACTATGAGCAGTTCTTC. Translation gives CASSFVSGTDYEQFF.

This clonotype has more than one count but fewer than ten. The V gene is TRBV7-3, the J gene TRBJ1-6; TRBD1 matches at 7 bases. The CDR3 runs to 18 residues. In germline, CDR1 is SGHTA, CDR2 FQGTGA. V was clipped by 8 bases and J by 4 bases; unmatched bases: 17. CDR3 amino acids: CASGRDSLVPRYNSPLHF. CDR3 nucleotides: TGTGCCAGCGGCCGGGACAGCCTTGTCCCTCGTTATAATTCACCCCTCCACTTT.

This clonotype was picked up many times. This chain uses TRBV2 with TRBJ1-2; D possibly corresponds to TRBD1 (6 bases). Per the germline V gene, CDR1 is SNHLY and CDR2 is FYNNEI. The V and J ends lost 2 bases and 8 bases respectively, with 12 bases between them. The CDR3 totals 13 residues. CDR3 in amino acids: CASSENEGGGYTF. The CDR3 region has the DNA TGTGCCAGCAGTGAAAATGAAGGGGGAGGCTACACCTTC.

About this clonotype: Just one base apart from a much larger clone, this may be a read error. The CDR3 sequence is CSASRPIAGHEQYF. The CDR3 coding sequence is TGCAGTGCTTCTCGACCCATAGCGGGGCACGAGCAGTACTTC. This rearrangement joins TRBV20-1 to TRBJ2-7; TRBD2 agrees at 8 bases. CDR3 length: 14 amino acids. J gave up 5 bases and V 5 bases, and 11 bases lay outside the gene matches. CDR1 DFQATT and CDR2 SNEGSKA come from the germline V gene (reference sequence).

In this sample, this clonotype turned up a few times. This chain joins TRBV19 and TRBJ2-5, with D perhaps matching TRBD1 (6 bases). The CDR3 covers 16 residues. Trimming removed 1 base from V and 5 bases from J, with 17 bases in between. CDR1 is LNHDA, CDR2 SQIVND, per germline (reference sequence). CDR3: CASSIGNGQTGETQYF. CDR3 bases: TGTGCCAGTAGTATAGGAAACGGACAGACGGGGGAGACCCAGTACTTC.

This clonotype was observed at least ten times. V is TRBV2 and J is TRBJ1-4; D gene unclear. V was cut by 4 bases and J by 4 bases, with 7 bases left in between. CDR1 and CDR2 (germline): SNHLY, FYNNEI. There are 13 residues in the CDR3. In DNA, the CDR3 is TGTGCCAGCAGTGGACGGAGTAATGAAAAACTGTTTTTT. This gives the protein CASSGRSNEKLFF.

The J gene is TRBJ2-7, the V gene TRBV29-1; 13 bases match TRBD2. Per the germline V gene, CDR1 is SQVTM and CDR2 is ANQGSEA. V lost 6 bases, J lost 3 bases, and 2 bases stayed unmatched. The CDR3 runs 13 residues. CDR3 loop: CSVGTSGNYEQYF. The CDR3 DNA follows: TGCAGCGTAGGGACTAGCGGGAACTACGAGCAGTACTTC.

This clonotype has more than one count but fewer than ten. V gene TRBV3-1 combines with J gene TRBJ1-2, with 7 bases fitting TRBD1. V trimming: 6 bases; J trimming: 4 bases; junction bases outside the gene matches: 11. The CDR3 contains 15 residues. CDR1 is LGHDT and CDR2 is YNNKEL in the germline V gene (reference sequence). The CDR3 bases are TGTGCCAGCAGGGATCTGAGGACAGGAGGCTATGGCTACACCTTC. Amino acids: CASRDLRTGGYGYTF.

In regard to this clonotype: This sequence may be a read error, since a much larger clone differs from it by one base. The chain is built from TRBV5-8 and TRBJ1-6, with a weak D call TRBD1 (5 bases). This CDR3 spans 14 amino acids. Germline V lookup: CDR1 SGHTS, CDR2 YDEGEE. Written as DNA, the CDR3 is TGTGCCGGCAGCTGGGGACTGAAAAATTCACCCCTCCACTTT. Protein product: CAGSWGLKNSPLHF.

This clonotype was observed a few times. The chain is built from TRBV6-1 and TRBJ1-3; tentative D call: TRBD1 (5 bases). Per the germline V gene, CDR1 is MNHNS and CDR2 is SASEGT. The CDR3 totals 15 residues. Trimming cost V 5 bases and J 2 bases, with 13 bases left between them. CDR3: CASSPWGVAGNTIYF. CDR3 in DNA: TGTGCCAGCAGTCCTTGGGGGGTCGCTGGAAACACCATATATTTT.

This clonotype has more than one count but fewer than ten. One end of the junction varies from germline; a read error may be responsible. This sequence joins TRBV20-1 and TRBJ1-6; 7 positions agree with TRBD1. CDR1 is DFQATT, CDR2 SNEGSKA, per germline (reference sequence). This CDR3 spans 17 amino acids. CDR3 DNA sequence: TGCAGTGCCAGAGGGCAGGGGGTCAGCTCCTATAATTCACCCCTCCACTTT. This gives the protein CSARGQGVSSYNSPLHF.

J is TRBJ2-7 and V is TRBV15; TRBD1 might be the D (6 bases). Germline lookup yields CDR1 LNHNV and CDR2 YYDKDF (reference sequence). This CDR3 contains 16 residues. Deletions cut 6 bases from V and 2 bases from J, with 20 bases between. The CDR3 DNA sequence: TGTGCCACCAGGGCGAGCCGGGGACATCAGACCTACGAGCAGTACTTC. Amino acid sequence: CATRASRGHQTYEQYF.

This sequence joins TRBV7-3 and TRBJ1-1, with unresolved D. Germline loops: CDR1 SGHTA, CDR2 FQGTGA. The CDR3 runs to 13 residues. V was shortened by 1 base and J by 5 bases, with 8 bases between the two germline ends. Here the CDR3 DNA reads TGTGCCAGCAGCTTAAGGGTCCGAACTGAAGCTTTCTTT. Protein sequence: CASSLRVRTEAFF.